These 23 T cell receptor beta chains share one sample of origin, sequenced in a study of CD8 T cells in ankylosing spondylitis. TCRdb ran MiXCR on the 5' RACE reads and lists one entry per CDR3 protein. The data hold 150,000 or so distinct CDR3 sequences, with roughly 18% observed a single time. Sequences were obtained from blood, either unsorted or a sorted T cell fraction (not recorded which). These receptors originate from a male donor with ankylosing spondylitis or in good health (not recorded which).

This chain joins TRBV29-1 and TRBJ2-7, with D tentatively TRBD1 (5 bases). Looked up from germline, CDR1 is SQVTM and CDR2 is ANQGSEA. This CDR3 region has 13 residues. V was shortened by 0 bases and J by 4 bases, with 10 bases between the two germline ends. CDR3 loop: CSVEDVRAYEQYF. Here the CDR3 DNA reads TGCAGCGTTGAAGATGTCAGGGCTTACGAGCAGTACTTC.

This clonotype was detected many times. The J gene is TRBJ1-1, the V gene TRBV28, with D unclear. The CDR3 totals 11 residues. With 8 bases removed from V and 5 bases from J, the gap between germline ends came to 9 bases. Germline assignment: CDR1 MDHEN and CDR2 SYDVKM. The CDR3 nucleotides read TGTGCCAGCGTATACACGACTGAAGCTTTCTTT. This codes for CASVYTTEAFF. The variable domain in full, completed from reference TRBV28 and TRBJ1-1, reads DVKVTQSSRYLVKRTGEKVFLECVQDMDHENMFWYRQDPGLGLRLIYFSYDVKMKEKGDIPEGYSVSREKKERFSLILESASTNQTSMYLCASVYTTEAFFGQGTRLTVV.

The chain has TRBV10-2 and TRBJ1-1; D is ambiguous. V lost 7 bases, J lost 8 bases, and 11 bases lay in between. This CDR3 has 11 amino acids. CDR1 is WSHSY, CDR2 SAAADI, per germline. CDR3 in amino acids: CASINQEEAFF. For the CDR3, the DNA is TGCGCCAGCATCAACCAGGAGGAAGCTTTCTTT.

The table lists this clonotype with a few counts. The rearrangement joins TRBV10-2 to TRBJ2-2; 11 bases map to TRBD2. The CDR3 is 14 amino acids. With V trimmed by 6 bases and J by 8 bases, 5 bases remained unmatched. Germline V gene lookup returns CDR1 WSHSY and CDR2 SAAADI. Written as DNA, the CDR3 is TGCGCCAGCAGAATCACTAGCGGGAGTGGGGAGCTGTTTTTT. This sequence encodes CASRITSGSGELFF.

This clonotype was seen repeatedly, ten times or more. This chain joins TRBV6-1 and TRBJ1-6, with no clear D. The germline CDR1 and CDR2 sequences are MNHNS and SASEGT. This CDR3 has 16 residues. Trimming removed 10 bases at V and 0 bases at J, with 16 bases between. The CDR3 protein is CATPPRSSSYNSPLHF. In DNA, the CDR3 is TGTGCCACCCCCCCTCGGTCCAGCTCCTATAATTCACCCCTCCACTTT.

This clonotype was recorded at least ten times. The chain joins TRBV20-1 to TRBJ2-1, with D perhaps matching TRBD2 (5 bases). Per germline, CDR1 DFQATT and CDR2 SNEGSKA (reference sequence). Deletions cut 2 bases from V and 2 bases from J, with 7 bases between. CDR3 size: 13 residues. CDR3 coding DNA: TGCAGTGCTAGAATTAGCGCCTACAATGAGCAGTTCTTC. It translates to CSARISAYNEQFF.

This clonotype was detected only once. This clone may be a read error of a much larger clone one base away. This chain uses TRBV28 with TRBJ2-1, with unresolved D. Looked up from germline, CDR1 is MDHEN and CDR2 is SYDVKM. The CDR3 runs to 15 residues. CDR3 in amino acids: CASSWGTSSYNEHFF. The CDR3 bases are TGTGCCAGCAGTTGGGGAACAAGCTCCTACAATGAGCATTTCTTC.

This clonotype came up a few times. The chain uses TRBV20-1 and TRBJ1-2; D possibly corresponds to TRBD1 (6 bases). CDR1 DFQATT and CDR2 SNEGSKA come from the germline V gene (reference sequence). The CDR3 has 13 amino acids. The V and J ends lost 5 bases and 7 bases respectively, with 17 bases between them. The CDR3 loop is CSAPGTRMGGYTF. CDR3 bases: TGCAGTGCTCCCGGGACAAGGATGGGTGGCTACACCTTC.

The V and J genes are TRBV12-3 or TRBV12-4 and TRBJ2-7; D possibly corresponds to TRBD1 (6 bases). The CDR3 runs 12 residues. The ends were cut back, 6 bases at V and 11 bases at J, with 17 bases in the middle. The CDR3 DNA sequence: TGTGCCAGCAGGAACGCCGGGACAATGGAGTACTTC. Its protein is CASRNAGTMEYF.

This clonotype has at least ten counts. The V gene is TRBV5-1, the J gene TRBJ1-4; D is unresolved. The CDR3 is 14 amino acids. Trimming stripped 3 bases from V and 1 base from J, with 7 bases between. Germline-derived CDR1 and CDR2 are SGHRS and YFSETQ. The CDR3 DNA reads TGCGCCAGCAGCTCGATCGGAACTAATGAAAAACTGTTTTTT. This gives the protein CASSSIGTNEKLFF.

The chain links TRBV27 to TRBJ2-6; a weak D match, TRBD1 (6 bases). Germline CDR1 and CDR2: MNHEY and SMNVEV (reference sequence). Trimming shortened V by 7 bases and J by 2 bases, and 12 bases separated the two germline ends. This CDR3 region has 15 residues. The CDR3 loop is CASTPQGPGANVLTF. For the CDR3, the DNA is TGTGCCAGCACCCCACAGGGACCTGGGGCCAACGTCCTGACTTTC. The full variable domain, rest sourced from reference TRBV27 and TRBJ2-6, is EAQVTQNPRYLITVTGKKLTVTCSQNMNHEYMSWYRQDPGLGLRQIYYSMNVEVTDKGDVPEGYKVSRKEKRNFPLILESPSPNQTSLYFCASTPQGPGANVLTFGAGSRLTVL.

This clonotype occurred a few times. This sequence joins TRBV7-2 and TRBJ2-7; 7 nucleotides match TRBD1. The CDR3 has 17 amino acids. Germline CDR1 reads SGHTA; CDR2 reads FQGNSA. The V segment lost 2 bases and the J segment 0 bases; nucleotides outside the gene matches: 10. The CDR3 protein is CASSLISGTELSYEQYF. The CDR3 DNA reads TGTGCCAGCAGCTTAATTTCCGGGACAGAGCTCTCCTACGAGCAGTACTTC.

The J gene is TRBJ1-1, the V gene TRBV6-6; no reliable D call. Germline loops: CDR1 MNHNY, CDR2 SVGAGI (reference sequence). V shed 9 bases and J shed 8 bases, with 19 bases lying between them. The length of the CDR3 is 13 residues. The CDR3 is CASLSIVLLEAFF. As DNA, the CDR3 is TGTGCCAGTTTGTCTATAGTGTTGTTGGAAGCTTTCTTT.

V is TRBV12-3 or TRBV12-4 and J is TRBJ2-5, with a tentative D call TRBD2 (5 bases). V shed 6 bases and J shed 2 bases, with 10 bases lying between them. This CDR3 spans 13 amino acids. The CDR3 loop reads CASSLRRQETQYF. The DNA for the CDR3 is TGTGCCAGCAGCCTCAGGAGGCAAGAGACCCAGTACTTC.

Many counts were recorded for this clonotype. The V call is TRBV9, the J call TRBJ1-1, with 7 bases matching TRBD1. The CDR3 contains 16 residues. V lost 4 bases, J lost 0 bases, and 9 bases stayed unmatched. Germline CDR1 and CDR2: SGDLS and YYNGEE. The CDR3 sequence is CASSPTTGRVNTEAFF. In DNA form, the CDR3 reads TGTGCCAGCAGCCCTACGACAGGGCGGGTGAACACTGAAGCTTTCTTT.

This chain's CDR3 is CASSDGQLLTQYF. CDR3 in DNA: TGTGCCAGCAGTGACGGACAGTTATTGACCCAGTACTTC. The V and J genes are TRBV6-6 and TRBJ2-5; D perhaps matches TRBD1 (6 bases). This CDR3 region has 13 residues. Per the germline V gene, CDR1 is MNHNY and CDR2 is SVGAGI (reference sequence). Trimming stripped 5 bases from V and 7 bases from J, with 14 bases between.

V usage is TRBV2 and J usage is TRBJ2-3; no reliable D call. CDR3 length: 13 residues. The germline V gene has CDR1 SNHLY and CDR2 FYNNEI. The V end was cut by 8 bases, the J end by 0 bases, with 9 bases between. In nucleotides, the CDR3 is TGTGCCAGCCTCTGGATTAGCACAGATACGCAGTATTTT. It translates to CASLWISTDTQYF.

This clonotype showed up many times. V usage is TRBV10-3 and J usage is TRBJ2-1; D remains unclear. The V and J ends lost 6 bases and 6 bases respectively, with 18 bases between them. Germline CDR1 reads ENHRY; CDR2 reads SYGVKD. The CDR3 length is 15 residues. CDR3 amino acids: CAISELRTGSNEQFF. CDR3 bases: TGTGCCATCAGCGAACTCCGGACCGGTTCCAATGAGCAGTTCTTC.

This clonotype was recorded many times. The chain links TRBV5-1 to TRBJ2-1, with TRBD1 matching 8 bases. V was clipped by 4 bases and J by 5 bases; unmatched bases: 8. The germline gives CDR1 SGHRS, CDR2 YFSETQ. The CDR3 sequence is 15 residues long. The DNA of the CDR3 is TGCGCCAGCAGCATCGGACAGGGTTTAAACAATGAGCAGTTCTTC. Protein sequence: CASSIGQGLNNEQFF.

This clonotype was seen repeatedly, ten times or more. The CDR3 here is CASSLSQGTNQLAGGPPDTQYF. CDR3 coding DNA: TGTGCCAGCAGTTTGAGTCAGGGCACAAACCAGCTAGCGGGAGGTCCCCCAGATACGCAGTATTTT. The chain joins TRBV28 to TRBJ2-3, with 11 nucleotides matching TRBD2. The CDR3 has 22 residues. The V and J ends lost 3 bases and 4 bases, in that order; junction bases with no gene match: 24. Germline-derived CDR1 and CDR2 are MDHEN and SYDVKM.

V usage is TRBV2 and J usage is TRBJ2-1, with unresolved D. CDR1 SNHLY and CDR2 FYNNEI come from the germline V gene. CDR3 length: 12 amino acids. V was clipped by 7 bases and J by 2 bases, with 6 bases between them. The CDR3 loop reads CASTFAYNEQFF. CDR3 coding DNA: TGTGCCAGCACATTTGCCTACAATGAGCAGTTCTTC.

V is TRBV11-2 and J is TRBJ1-2; 8 bases line up with TRBD1. V lost 8 bases, J lost 2 bases, and 4 bases stayed unmatched. CDR1 is SGHAT and CDR2 is FQNNGV in the germline V gene. This CDR3 is built from 13 residues. The CDR3 here is CASGQGVNYGYTF. DNA for the CDR3: TGTGCCAGCGGACAGGGAGTAAACTATGGCTACACCTTC.

The chain is built from TRBV7-2 and TRBJ1-1; D is unresolved. The CDR3 loop spans 13 amino acids. The V and J ends lost 5 bases and 7 bases respectively, with 14 bases between them. CDR1 is SGHTA and CDR2 is FQGNSA in the germline V gene. The CDR3 region has the DNA TGTGCCAGCAGCCGGGATGGCGTCGGTGAAGCTTTCTTT. Residues: CASSRDGVGEAFF.